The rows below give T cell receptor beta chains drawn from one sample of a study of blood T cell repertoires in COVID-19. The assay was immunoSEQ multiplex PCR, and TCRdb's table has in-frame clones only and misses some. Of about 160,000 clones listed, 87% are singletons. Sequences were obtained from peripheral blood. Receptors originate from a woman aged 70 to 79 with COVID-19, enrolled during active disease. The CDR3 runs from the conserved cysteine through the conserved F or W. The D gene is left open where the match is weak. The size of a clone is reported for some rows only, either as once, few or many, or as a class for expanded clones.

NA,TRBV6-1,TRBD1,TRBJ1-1,TGTGCCAGCAGTGAAGTATTTACAGGGGGTTGGACTGAAGCTTTCTTT,CASSEVFTGGWTEAFF
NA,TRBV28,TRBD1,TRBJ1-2,TGTGCCAGCAGTTCCCCTGACAGGGTACATGGCTACACCTTC,CASSSPDRVHGYTF
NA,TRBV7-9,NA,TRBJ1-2,TGTGCCAGCAGCTTAGACGGGGGTGGGACGTCAGATGGCTACACCTTC,CASSLDGGGTSDGYTF
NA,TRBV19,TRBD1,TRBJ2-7,TGTGCCAGTAGTACCCAAGACAGGGTACCCTACGAGCAGTACTTC,CASSTQDRVPYEQYF
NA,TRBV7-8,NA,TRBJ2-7,TGTGCCAGCAGCTCAGAACGGGGGACCCAACTTTTTTTTCAGTACGAGCAGTACTTC,CASSSERGTQLFFQYEQYF
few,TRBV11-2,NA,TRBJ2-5,TGTGCCAGCAGCCTGGTTATCGGGACCCAGTACTTC,CASSLVIGTQYF
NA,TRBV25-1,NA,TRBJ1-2,TGTGCCAGCAGCGGGGGTTACTATGGCTACACCTTC,CASSGGYYGYTF
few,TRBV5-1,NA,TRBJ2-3,TGCGCCAGCAGCACTCGCACAGATACGCAGTATTTT,CASSTRTDTQYF
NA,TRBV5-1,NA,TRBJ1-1,TGCGCCAGCAGCTGGAGGGTGGACACTGAAGCTTTCTTT,CASSWRVDTEAFF
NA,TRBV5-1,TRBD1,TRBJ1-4,TGCGCCAGCAGCTCCGACAGGGATCTTAATGAAAAACTGTTTTTT,CASSSDRDLNEKLFF
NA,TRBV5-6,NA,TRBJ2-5,TGTGCCAGCAGCTTGGTAGGAGGAGCTATAGCGACCCAGTACTTC,CASSLVGGAIATQYF
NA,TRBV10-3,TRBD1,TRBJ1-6,TGTGCCATCAGTGAGTCGACCTCTGGGACAGGGACTAATTCACCCCTCCACTTT,CAISESTSGTGTNSPLHF
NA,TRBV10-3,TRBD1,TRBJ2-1,TGTGCCATCAGCCTGAGGCAGGGGGAAGGGAGCAATGAGCAGTTCTTC,CAISLRQGEGSNEQFF
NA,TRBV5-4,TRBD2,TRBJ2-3,TGTGCCAGCAGCCCTAGCGGACTCACAGATACGCAGTATTTT,CASSPSGLTDTQYF
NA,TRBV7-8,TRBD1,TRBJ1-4,TGTGCCAGCAGCTTAGGTGGGACAGGCGGTGAAAAACTGTTTTTT,CASSLGGTGGEKLFF
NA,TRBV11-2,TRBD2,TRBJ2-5,TGTGCCAGCAGCTTGGGGCTAGCGGGAGCTCAAGAGACCCAGTACTTC,CASSLGLAGAQETQYF
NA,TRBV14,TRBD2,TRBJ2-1,TGTGCCAGCAGCCCTTTAGCGGGAGCGGGGGGCCCTTACAATGAGCAGTTCTTC,CASSPLAGAGGPYNEQFF
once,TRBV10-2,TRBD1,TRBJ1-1,TGCGCCAGCAGTGAGAGGACAGGGACCTATGAAGCTTTCTTT,CASSERTGTYEAFF
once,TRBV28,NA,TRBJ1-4,TGTGCCAGCCGTGGGAGTGGGGAAAAACTGTTTTTT,CASRGSGEKLFF
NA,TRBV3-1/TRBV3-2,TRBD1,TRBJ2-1,TGTGCCAGCAGCCAAGGGATGCAGGGGGTTAGGGAGCAGTTCTTC,CASSQGMQGVREQFF
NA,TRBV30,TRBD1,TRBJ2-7,TGTGCCTGGAGGCGGACAGGGGGAGGCTACGAGCAGTACTTC,CAWRRTGGGYEQYF
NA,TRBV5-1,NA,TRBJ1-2,TGCGCCAGCAGCGCCGGCCCCCGGAGTGGCTACACCTTC,CASSAGPRSGYTF
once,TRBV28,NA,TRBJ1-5,TGTGCCAGCAGCAGATTACAGGAATATAGCAATCAGCCCCAGCATTTT,CASSRLQEYSNQPQHF